One and the same sample provided the 21 T cell receptor beta chains below, sequenced in a study of cytomegalovirus exposure and HLA in healthy donors (dated 2017 in TCRdb). Libraries were prepared through the immunoSEQ multiplex PCR assay. For the multiplex PCR, a mixture combining 60 forward primers for TCR Vbeta segments and 13 reverse primers for TCR Jbeta segments was used. TCRdb provides this immuneACCESS table in a form limited to in-frame rearrangements. Some clones are lacking; in checked studies, under half of them reflect an unresolved V gene, and why the rest are absent is not known. Recorded for this sample are 100,000 to 150,000 clones; about three quarters of them occurred a single time. The leading ten clones occupy roughly 6.3% of the sample. The sample was PBMCs. All receptors derive from a woman aged 40 to 49 in good health and CMV-seronegative.

The rearrangement uses TRBV5-1 and TRBJ2-4; TRBD2 agrees at 7 bases. CDR3 length: 24 amino acids. The V gene's germline CDR1 is SGHRS and CDR2 YFSETQ. The ends lost 4 bases at V and 0 bases at J; junction bases unmatched: 31. The CDR3 protein is CASSRYPGQFVGAAGLSAKNIQYF. CDR3 DNA: TGCGCCAGCAGCCGCTACCCTGGGCAGTTTGTTGGGGCAGCGGGACTATCAGCCAAAAACATTCAGTACTTC. Full variable domain (rest looked up from reference TRBV5-1 and TRBJ2-4): KAGVTQTPRYLIKTRGQQVTLSCSPISGHRSVSWYQQTPGQGLQFLFEYFSETQRNKGNFPGRFSGRQFSNSRSEMNVSTLELGDSALYLCASSRYPGQFVGAAGLSAKNIQYFGAGTRLSVL.

In this sample, this clone turned up once. The gene calls are TRBV6-1 and TRBJ1-4; no clear D gene. Between the trimmed V and J ends, which lost 1 base and 5 bases, there was a span of 11 bases. Germline V CDR1 and CDR2: MNHNS, SASEGT. The CDR3 is 15 residues long. The CDR3 reads CASSEVYGRNEKLFF. For the CDR3, the DNA is TGTGCCAGCAGTGAAGTATACGGGAGAAATGAAAAACTGTTTTTT.

This clone has only a few counts. The V and J genes are TRBV6-1 and TRBJ2-7; possibly TRBD2 for D (5 bases). The germline CDR1 and CDR2 sequences are MNHNS and SASEGT. Trimming cost V 7 bases and J 3 bases, with 13 bases left between them. This CDR3 region has 13 residues. CDR3: CASTLEAGYEQYF. The CDR3 DNA is TGTGCCAGCACCTTGGAGGCCGGCTACGAGCAGTACTTC.

V and J are TRBV5-4 and TRBJ2-1; 16 bases line up with TRBD2. The V segment lost 4 bases and the J segment 8 bases; nucleotides outside the gene matches: 6. CDR3 length: 16 amino acids. Germline CDR1 SGHNT, CDR2 YYREEE (reference sequence). CDR3: CASSPGTSGRAHEQFF. The CDR3 DNA is TGTGCCAGCAGCCCCGGGACTAGCGGGAGGGCCCATGAGCAGTTCTTC.

The genes are TRBV7-9 and TRBJ2-1; 7 positions match TRBD2. Germline V lookup: CDR1 SEHNR, CDR2 FQNEAQ (reference sequence). The J segment lost 9 bases and the V segment lost 5 bases, leaving 13 bases of the junction unmatched. The CDR3 extends over 15 amino acids. CDR3 nucleotides: TGTGCCAGCAGCCGAATCCTTGGCGGGGAGGGTGAGCAGTTCTTC. It is translated as CASSRILGGEGEQFF. Together with reference TRBV7-9 and TRBJ2-1, the CDR3 gives the full variable domain: DTGVSQNPRHKITKRGQNVTFRCDPISEHNRLYWYRQTLGQGPEFLTYFQNEAQLEKSRLLSDRFSAERPKGSFSTLEIQRTEQGDSAMYLCASSRILGGEGEQFFGPGTRLTVL.

The V gene is TRBV5-1, the J gene TRBJ2-7, with 13 positions matching TRBD2. V dropped 4 bases and J dropped 7; count of bases not matched to a gene: 5. This CDR3 has 14 residues. Germline lookup yields CDR1 SGHRS and CDR2 YFSETQ. In DNA, the CDR3 is TGCGCCAGCAGCGGGACTAGCGGGATGGGTGAGCAGTACTTC. Translating gives CASSGTSGMGEQYF.

This sequence joins TRBV27 and TRBJ2-7; D perhaps matches TRBD1 (6 bases). CDR3 length: 16 residues. Per germline, CDR1 MNHEY and CDR2 SMNVEV (reference sequence). V lost 4 bases to trimming and J lost 2 bases, with 18 bases between them. CDR3 amino acids: CASSSYRERKTYEQYF. CDR3 sequence (DNA): TGTGCCAGCAGTTCCTACAGGGAGAGGAAGACCTACGAGCAGTACTTC.

The V gene is TRBV7-9, the J gene TRBJ2-1, with TRBD2 identical over 11 bases. The V and J ends lost 5 bases and 0 bases, in that order; junction bases with no gene match: 6. Germline values: CDR1 SEHNR, CDR2 FQNEAQ (reference sequence). The CDR3 is 17 residues long. The CDR3 bases are TGTGCCAGCAGCGAGGGACTAGCGGTGAGCTCCTACAATGAGCAGTTCTTC. It is translated as CASSEGLAVSSYNEQFF.

V is TRBV7-6 and J is TRBJ2-7; possible D gene TRBD2, 5 bases. The V gene lost 7 bases and the J gene lost 0 bases, with 13 bases spanning the gap. Germline values: CDR1 SGHVS, CDR2 FNYEAQ. The CDR3 runs 14 residues. The CDR3 nucleotides are TGTGCCAGCACCAAGGAGGCTAGCTCCTACGAGCAGTACTTC. Encoded protein: CASTKEASSYEQYF.

This clone occurred a few times. One end of the junction fails to match germline, which may point to a read error. V gene TRBV28 combines with J gene TRBJ2-6, with a possible D match to TRBD1 (5 bases). This CDR3 is 16 amino acids long. Germline V gene data show CDR1 as MDHEN and CDR2 as SYDVKM. Written as DNA, the CDR3 is TGTGCCAGCAGGCCCCAATGGCGGTCTGGGGCCAACGGCCTGACTTTC. It specifies CASRPQWRSGANGLTF. Looking up the rest from reference TRBV28 and TRBJ2-6 gives the full variable domain: DVKVTQSSRYLVKRTGEKVFLECVQDMDHENMFWYRQDPGLGLRLIYFSYDVKMKEKGDIPEGYSVSREKKERFSLILESASTNQTSMYLCASRPQWRSGANGLTFGAGSRLTVL.

This clone was seen only a few times. The chain carries TRBV25-1 and TRBJ1-2; no clear D. With 5 bases removed from V and 8 bases from J, the gap between germline ends came to 12 bases. Per germline, CDR1 MGHDK and CDR2 SYGVNS. This CDR3 has 12 amino acids. CDR3 amino acids: CASSHPRGGYTF. CDR3 DNA sequence: TGTGCCAGCAGTCACCCGAGAGGGGGCTACACCTTC.

This clone was recorded a few times. This chain uses TRBV27 with TRBJ2-1, with 10 bases identical to TRBD2. The J segment lost 7 bases and the V segment lost 5 bases, leaving 14 bases of the junction unmatched. The CDR3 covers 17 residues. CDR1 is MNHEY, CDR2 SMNVEV, per germline (reference sequence). Here the CDR3 reads CASSPIGGRTSGNEQFF. The CDR3 nucleotides read TGTGCCAGCAGTCCCATCGGAGGCCGGACTAGCGGAAATGAGCAGTTCTTC.

The genes are TRBV20-1 and TRBJ2-1; no clear D gene. Germline V gives CDR1 DFQATT, CDR2 SNEGSKA (reference sequence). The ends were cut back, 5 bases at V and 7 bases at J, with 9 bases in the middle. The length of the CDR3 is 11 residues. CDR3 bases: TGCAGTGCTTCCGACGGGAATGAGCAGTTCTTC. Its protein product is CSASDGNEQFF.

This chain connects TRBV7-9 to TRBJ2-5, with 7 bases that match TRBD2. V trimming: 6 bases; J trimming: 2 bases; junction bases outside the gene matches: 18. The CDR3 sequence is 18 residues long. Per the germline V gene, CDR1 is SEHNR and CDR2 is FQNEAQ (reference sequence). CDR3 sequence (DNA): TGTGCCAGCAGGCCCGGGCGCTACCGGGACTATACACAAGAGACCCAGTACTTC. Its protein is CASRPGRYRDYTQETQYF.

The chain employs TRBV28 and TRBJ2-7, with D perhaps TRBD2 (5 bases). The CDR3 is 14 amino acids. Trimming removed 5 bases at V and 2 bases at J, with 13 bases between. Germline V lookup: CDR1 MDHEN, CDR2 SYDVKM. The CDR3 coding sequence is TGTGCCAGCAGTCCGAGAGGGCACACCTACGAGCAGTACTTC. Protein: CASSPRGHTYEQYF.

This clone was counted once. V usage is TRBV6-1 and J usage is TRBJ2-3; TRBD1 agrees at 7 bases. This CDR3 has 13 residues. J was trimmed by 9 bases and V by 11 bases; bases with no gene match: 14. CDR1 is MNHNS, CDR2 SASEGT, per germline. The CDR3 DNA reads as TGTGCCTCGGGACAGCCTGGGGGATCGACGCAGTATTTT. This codes for CASGQPGGSTQYF.

This clone occurred a few times. J is TRBJ2-7 and V is TRBV11-2, with 7 positions matching TRBD2. CDR3 length: 15 amino acids. Germline assignment: CDR1 SGHAT and CDR2 FQNNGV. V shed 0 bases and J 13 bases; nucleotides not matched to a gene: 15. CDR3 coding DNA: TGTGCCAGCAGCTTAGAACCCAGCGGGGTGCGGATCGGTTACTTC. Translation gives CASSLEPSGVRIGYF.

V and J are TRBV7-2 and TRBJ2-5; 10 bases match TRBD2. CDR1 and CDR2 from the germline V gene are SGHTA and FQGNSA. V lost 5 bases, J lost 4 bases, and 4 bases stayed unmatched. The length of the CDR3 is 14 residues. The CDR3 region has the DNA TGTGCCAGCAGCCCTAGCGGGAGAGGAGAGACCCAGTACTTC. The encoded protein is CASSPSGRGETQYF. Full variable domain (remainder filled in from reference TRBV7-2 and TRBJ2-5): GAGVSQSPSNKVTEKGKDVELRCDPISGHTALYWYRQSLGQGLEFLIYFQGNSAPDKSGLPSDRFSAERTGGSVSTLTIQRTQQEDSAVYLCASSPSGRGETQYFGPGTRLLVL.

The chain has TRBV7-8 and TRBJ2-7; TRBD2 aligns across 8 bases. In germline, CDR1 is SGHVS, CDR2 FQNEAQ. The trim removed 5 bases at V and 4 bases at J, leaving 16 bases unmatched. The CDR3 is 17 residues long. The CDR3 is CASSTRDSGGRSYEQYF. The CDR3 nucleotides are TGTGCCAGCAGCACACGGGACTCGGGCGGGAGGTCTTACGAGCAGTACTTC.

This clone has only one observation. The V call is TRBV20-1, the J call TRBJ2-3, with a weak D call TRBD1 (5 bases). Germline V gene lookup returns CDR1 DFQATT and CDR2 SNEGSKA (reference sequence). The V and J ends lost 5 bases and 3 bases respectively, with 6 bases between them. The CDR3 runs to 11 residues. In nucleotides, the CDR3 is TGCAGTGCTCGACAGACAGATACGCAGTATTTT. Translating gives CSARQTDTQYF.

This chain uses TRBV28 with TRBJ1-1, with D tentatively TRBD1 (5 bases). V lost 6 bases to trimming and J lost 4 bases, with 9 bases between them. Germline values: CDR1 MDHEN, CDR2 SYDVKM. The CDR3 runs to 12 residues. The CDR3 DNA follows: TGTGCCAGCAGCCGGGGGGGCACTGAAGCTTTCTTT. Protein: CASSRGGTEAFF.